The next 7 T cell receptor beta chains were all read from a single sample in a study of T cells in Graves' hyperthyroidism and ophthalmopathy. What was amplified from RNA transcripts were TCR beta CDR3 regions. With the HTBI primer set, the TCR CDR3 went through a first round of RT-PCR. TCRdb fed the multiplex PCR reads into MiXCR, producing one record per CDR3 protein. The sample shows more than 550,000 distinct CDR3 sequences, 45% of them seen only once. Sample: peripheral blood or thyroid tissue (not recorded which). These receptors were collected from an adult man with Graves' disease, either hyperthyroidism or ophthalmopathy (not recorded which).

This clonotype was counted a single time. The CDR3 nucleotides are TGCAGTGCAGAGCTCGGGACTAGCAACTCCTACGAGCAGTACTTC. Translating gives CSAELGTSNSYEQYF. The gene calls are TRBV20-1 and TRBJ2-7, with 9 positions matching TRBD2. The CDR3 sequence is 15 residues long. Germline CDR1 is DFQATT and CDR2 is SNEGSKA (reference sequence). The trim removed 6 bases at V and 0 bases at J, leaving 9 bases unmatched.

The chain is built from TRBV24-1 and TRBJ1-5; possibly TRBD1 for D (6 bases). Germline V gene lookup returns CDR1 KGHDR and CDR2 SFDVKD. CDR3 length equals 14 residues. The V gene lost 3 bases and the J gene lost 7 bases, with 12 bases spanning the gap. CDR3 region: CATSDVGGEQPQHF. The CDR3 DNA reads as TGTGCCACCAGTGATGTAGGGGGAGAGCAGCCCCAGCATTTT.

The CDR3 spells CAARGSSEKLFF. In DNA, the CDR3 is TGTGCCGCCAGGGGATCAAGTGAAAAACTGTTTTTT. This chain links TRBV10-3 with TRBJ1-4; perhaps TRBD1 as D (6 bases). The CDR3 runs 12 residues. V was clipped by 11 bases and J by 7 bases, with 14 bases between them. Germline V CDR1 and CDR2: ENHRY, SYGVKD.

This clonotype came up once. A read error may be the cause here, since a much bigger clone is one base away. The chain combines TRBV10-1 with TRBJ2-2; D is ambiguous. Germline V CDR1 and CDR2: WNHNN, SYGVQD (reference sequence). CDR3 length equals 11 residues. DNA of the CDR3: TGTGCCACCTCTAACACCGGGGAGCTGTTTTTT. Translated: CATSNTGELFF.

This clonotype was observed many times. V gene TRBV7-2 combines with J gene TRBJ1-2; 8 bases are a match to TRBD1. Germline V lookup: CDR1 SGHTA, CDR2 FQGNSA. The ends lost 0 bases at V and 5 bases at J; junction bases unmatched: 11. The CDR3 spans 17 residues. The CDR3 nucleotides are TGTGCCAGCAGCTTAGCTCGAGGGCGGACAGGGCGGTATGGCTACACCTTC. Protein product: CASSLARGRTGRYGYTF.

This clonotype was detected a few times. The CDR3, as DNA: TGTGCCAGCAGAATGGACAGGGATGAAAAACTGTTTTTT. Translated, it gives CASRMDRDEKLFF. V usage is TRBV2 and J usage is TRBJ1-4; 8 bases line up with TRBD1. This CDR3 region has 13 residues. V shed 6 bases and J 6 bases; nucleotides not matched to a gene: 3. CDR1 SNHLY and CDR2 FYNNEI come from the germline V gene.

V gene TRBV6-4 combines with J gene TRBJ1-6; 7 positions agree with TRBD1. The CDR3 has 16 amino acids. Germline CDR1 MRHNA, CDR2 SNTAGT. Trimming at V came to 2 bases and at J to 7 bases, leaving 8 bases not matched to a gene. CDR3 in DNA: TGTGCCAGCAGTGACGCCCGACAGGGCCTCAATTCACCCCTCCACTTT. Its translation: CASSDARQGLNSPLHF.